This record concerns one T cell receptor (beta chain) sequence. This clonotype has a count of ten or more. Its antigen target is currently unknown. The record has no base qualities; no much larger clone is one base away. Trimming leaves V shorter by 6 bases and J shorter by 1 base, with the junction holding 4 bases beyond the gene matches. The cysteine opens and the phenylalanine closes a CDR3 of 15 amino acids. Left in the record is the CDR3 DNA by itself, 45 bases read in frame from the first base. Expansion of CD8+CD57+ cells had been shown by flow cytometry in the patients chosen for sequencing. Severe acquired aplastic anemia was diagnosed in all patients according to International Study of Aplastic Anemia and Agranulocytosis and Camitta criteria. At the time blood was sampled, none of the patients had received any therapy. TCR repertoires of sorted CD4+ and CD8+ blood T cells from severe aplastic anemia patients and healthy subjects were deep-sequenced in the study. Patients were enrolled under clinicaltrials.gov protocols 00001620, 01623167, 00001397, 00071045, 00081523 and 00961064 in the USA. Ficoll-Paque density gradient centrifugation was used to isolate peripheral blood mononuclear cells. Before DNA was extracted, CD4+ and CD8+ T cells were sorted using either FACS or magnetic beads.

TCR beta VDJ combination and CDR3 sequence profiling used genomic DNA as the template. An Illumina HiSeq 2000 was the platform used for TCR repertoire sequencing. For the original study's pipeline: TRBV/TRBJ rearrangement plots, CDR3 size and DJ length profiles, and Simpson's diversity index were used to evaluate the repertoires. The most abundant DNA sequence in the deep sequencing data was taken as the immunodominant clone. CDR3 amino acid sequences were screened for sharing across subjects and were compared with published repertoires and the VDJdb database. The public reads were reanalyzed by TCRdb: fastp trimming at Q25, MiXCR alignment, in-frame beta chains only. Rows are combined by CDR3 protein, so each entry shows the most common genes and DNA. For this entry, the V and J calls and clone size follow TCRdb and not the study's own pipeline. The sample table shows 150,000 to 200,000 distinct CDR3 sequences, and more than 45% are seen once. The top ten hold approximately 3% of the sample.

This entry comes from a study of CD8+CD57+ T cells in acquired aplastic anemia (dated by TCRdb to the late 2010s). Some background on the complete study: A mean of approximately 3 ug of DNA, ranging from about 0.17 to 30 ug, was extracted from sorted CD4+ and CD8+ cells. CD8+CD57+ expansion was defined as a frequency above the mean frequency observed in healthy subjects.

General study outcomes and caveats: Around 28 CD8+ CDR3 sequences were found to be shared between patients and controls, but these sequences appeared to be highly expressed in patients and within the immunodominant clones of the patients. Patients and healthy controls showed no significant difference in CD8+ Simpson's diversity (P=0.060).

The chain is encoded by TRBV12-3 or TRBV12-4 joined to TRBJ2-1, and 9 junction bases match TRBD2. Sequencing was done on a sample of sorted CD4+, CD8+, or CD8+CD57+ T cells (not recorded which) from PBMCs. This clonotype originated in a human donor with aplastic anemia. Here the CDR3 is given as CASRRSGGSYNEQFF. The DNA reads TGTGCCAGCAGACGTAGCGGGGGTTCCTACAATGAGCAGTTCTTC.